Shown below are 5 T cell receptor beta chains from a single sample sequenced in a study of STAT5B mutations in CD4+ large granular lymphocyte leukemia. Libraries were prepared by immunoSEQ multiplex PCR; TCRdb keeps only in-frame clonotypes and omits some of them. The table has around 47,000 clones, approximately 84% seen once; the top ten hold 0.3% to 0.4%. What was sequenced was CD4+ T cells from blood buffy coats. Receptor source: a human donor in good health.

The V and J genes are TRBV7-2 and TRBJ1-2, with 8 bases identical to TRBD1. Germline CDR1 and CDR2: SGHTA and FQGNSA. The CDR3 contains 14 residues. J gave up 4 bases and V 1 base, and 2 bases lay outside the gene matches. The CDR3: CASSLGGTGYGYTF. The CDR3 coding sequence is TGTGCCAGCAGCTTAGGGGGGACAGGCTATGGCTACACCTTC. Variable domain in full (rest from reference TRBV7-2 and TRBJ1-2): GAGVSQSPSNKVTEKGKDVELRCDPISGHTALYWYRQSLGQGLEFLIYFQGNSAPDKSGLPSDRFSAERTGGSVSTLTIQRTQQEDSAVYLCASSLGGTGYGYTFGSGTRLTVV.

This clone was counted once. The CDR3: CASSEAWGIPKNEQFF. The CDR3 DNA is TGTGCCAGCAGTGAAGCTTGGGGGATTCCTAAGAATGAGCAGTTCTTC. The V and J genes are TRBV6-1 and TRBJ2-1, with D perhaps TRBD1 or TRBD2 (5 bases each). CDR3 length equals 16 residues. With 0 bases removed from V and 7 bases from J, the gap between germline ends came to 16 bases. Germline loops: CDR1 MNHNS, CDR2 SASEGT.

This chain connects TRBV4-2 to TRBJ2-6; 9 bases fit TRBD1. The CDR3 runs 17 residues. J gave up 10 bases and V 3 bases, and 13 bases lay outside the gene matches. Germline V lookup: CDR1 LGHNA, CDR2 YNFKEQ. The CDR3 nucleotides read TGTGCCAGCAGCCACGTCCAGGGACAGGGCCTCTCGAACGTCCTGACTTTC. This codes for CASSHVQGQGLSNVLTF.

This rearrangement joins TRBV28 to TRBJ2-7; 7 bases align to TRBD1. V lost 6 bases and J lost 4; bases outside the gene matches: 6. There are 13 residues in the CDR3. Germline V lookup: CDR1 MDHEN, CDR2 SYDVKM. In DNA form, the CDR3 reads TGTGCCAGCAGATCGGGACAGTCTTACGAGCAGTACTTC. It is translated as CASRSGQSYEQYF.

The rearrangement links TRBV21-1 to TRBJ2-7; whether TRBD1, the table's D call, matches the DNA was not checked. TRBV21-1 is tagged as a pseudogene. The CDR3 contains 17 residues. CDR3: CASSKEIETGTTYEQYF. CDR3 in DNA: TGTGCCAGCAGCAAAGAGATCGAGACAGGGACGACCTACGAGCAGTACTTC.